Below are 2 T cell receptor beta chains sequenced from a single sample in a study of T cells in Graves' hyperthyroidism and ophthalmopathy. The source material, RNA transcripts, was used to amplify TCR beta CDR3 regions. Initially, a first-round RT-PCR of the TCR CDR3 employed the HTBI primer set. TCRdb fed the multiplex PCR reads into MiXCR, producing one record per CDR3 protein. The repertoire holds fewer than 400,000 distinct CDR3 sequences, with about 14% as singletons. Sequenced: blood. All receptors come from a man between 50 and 59 years old with Graves' ophthalmopathy.

This clonotype was seen only a few times. This chain connects TRBV2 to TRBJ2-1; D gene unclear. Trimming took 1 base from V and 9 from J, leaving 10 bases between them. There are 13 residues in the CDR3. The germline V gene encodes CDR1 SNHLY and CDR2 FYNNEI. The CDR3 DNA follows: TGTGCCAGCAGTGAAGGTGGTCTTACTGAGCAGTTCTTC. Protein product: CASSEGGLTEQFF.

This clonotype was counted many times. The rearrangement links TRBV12-3 or TRBV12-4 to TRBJ2-5; 9 positions match TRBD2. V dropped 3 bases and J dropped 5; count of bases not matched to a gene: 10. This CDR3 has 16 amino acids. The CDR3 region has the DNA TGTGCCAGCAGTTTCGCAGGCGGGAGGGGATTGGAGACCCAGTACTTC. Translated, it gives CASSFAGGRGLETQYF.